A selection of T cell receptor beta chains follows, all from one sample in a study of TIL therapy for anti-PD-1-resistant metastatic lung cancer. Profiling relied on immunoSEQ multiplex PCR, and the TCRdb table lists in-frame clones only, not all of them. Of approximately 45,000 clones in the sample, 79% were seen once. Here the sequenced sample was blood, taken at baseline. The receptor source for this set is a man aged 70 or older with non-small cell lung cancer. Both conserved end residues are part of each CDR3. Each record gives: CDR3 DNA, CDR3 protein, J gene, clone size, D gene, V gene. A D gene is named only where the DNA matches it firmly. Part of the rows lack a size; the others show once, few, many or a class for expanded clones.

CDR3 DNA: TGTGCCAGCTCACCCAATAGCGGGAGCTCAAACGAGCAGTACTTC
CDR3 protein: CASSPNSGSSNEQYF
J gene: TRBJ2-7
clone size: .
D gene: TRBD2
V gene: TRBV18

CDR3 DNA: TGTGCCAGCAGCTTAGTACTGTCCCCCCCGAAACAGTACTTC
CDR3 protein: CASSLVLSPPKQYF
J gene: TRBJ2-7
clone size: .
D gene: .
V gene: TRBV7-8

CDR3 DNA: TGTGCCAGCAGTTACAGGCGGGGCGAGCAGTACTTC
CDR3 protein: CASSYRRGEQYF
J gene: TRBJ2-7
clone size: .
D gene: .
V gene: TRBV6-5

CDR3 DNA: TGTGCCAGCAGTTCCGACTTGGGTCGAGCGGCAGATACGCAGTATTTT
CDR3 protein: CASSSDLGRAADTQYF
J gene: TRBJ2-3
clone size: .
D gene: .
V gene: TRBV7-9

CDR3 DNA: TGTGCCAGCAGTCGGGGATCTAATGAAAAACTGTTTTTT
CDR3 protein: CASSRGSNEKLFF
J gene: TRBJ1-4
clone size: .
D gene: .
V gene: TRBV28

CDR3 DNA: TGTGCCAGCAGCTCCAGGGCCCCCCCAGATACGCAGTATTTT
CDR3 protein: CASSSRAPPDTQYF
J gene: TRBJ2-3
clone size: .
D gene: .
V gene: TRBV11-1

CDR3 DNA: TGCGCCAGCAGCTCCAGGGGATCTAACTATGGCTACACCTTC
CDR3 protein: CASSSRGSNYGYTF
J gene: TRBJ1-2
clone size: .
D gene: .
V gene: TRBV5-1

CDR3 DNA: TGTGCCAGCAGCTTAACTCGAGGACAAGAAGCTTTCTTT
CDR3 protein: CASSLTRGQEAFF
J gene: TRBJ1-1
clone size: few
D gene: .
V gene: TRBV7-3

CDR3 DNA: TGTGCCAGCAGTGACCCGACTAGCAGAAATACGCAGTATTTT
CDR3 protein: CASSDPTSRNTQYF
J gene: TRBJ2-3
clone size: once
D gene: TRBD2
V gene: TRBV25-1

CDR3 DNA: TGTGCCAGCTTTACATTAAGAAATGAGCAGTTCTTC
CDR3 protein: CASFTLRNEQFF
J gene: TRBJ2-1
clone size: .
D gene: .
V gene: TRBV6-5

CDR3 DNA: TGTGCCAGCAGTTTGATTCCCTTCCAAGAGACCCAGTACTTC
CDR3 protein: CASSLIPFQETQYF
J gene: TRBJ2-5
clone size: .
D gene: .
V gene: TRBV27

CDR3 DNA: TGCGCCAGCAGCCAAGACCCGACTAGCGGGAGGGCCGGTGAGCAGTTCTTC
CDR3 protein: CASSQDPTSGRAGEQFF
J gene: TRBJ2-1
clone size: .
D gene: TRBD2
V gene: TRBV4-1

CDR3 DNA: TGTGCCAGCAGCCCAGGGACGGTGGGTACCGGGGAGCTGTTTTTT
CDR3 protein: CASSPGTVGTGELFF
J gene: TRBJ2-2
clone size: .
D gene: .
V gene: TRBV5-4

CDR3 DNA: TGTGCCAGCAGTCCGGGGGACAGGCCCTACGAGCAGTACTTC
CDR3 protein: CASSPGDRPYEQYF
J gene: TRBJ2-7
clone size: .
D gene: TRBD1
V gene: TRBV27

CDR3 DNA: TGCAGCGTTGAAGAGGCGGCTAGCAGGTACAATGAGCAGTTCTTC
CDR3 protein: CSVEEAASRYNEQFF
J gene: TRBJ2-1
clone size: once
D gene: .
V gene: TRBV29-1

CDR3 DNA: TGCGCCAGCAGCTTGGATCCAGGACAAGAGACCCAGTACTTC
CDR3 protein: CASSLDPGQETQYF
J gene: TRBJ2-5
clone size: .
D gene: .
V gene: TRBV5-1

CDR3 DNA: TGTGCCAGTAGTATGGGACAGGGATACGAGCAGTACTTC
CDR3 protein: CASSMGQGYEQYF
J gene: TRBJ2-7
clone size: once
D gene: TRBD1
V gene: TRBV19

CDR3 DNA: TGTGCCAGTAGTGTCCGGGGCTCAGCCTCTGGAAACACCATATATTTT
CDR3 protein: CASSVRGSASGNTIYF
J gene: TRBJ1-3
clone size: .
D gene: .
V gene: TRBV19

CDR3 DNA: TGTGCCAGCAGTTACGTCCGTACAGTGAACACTGAAGCTTTCTTT
CDR3 protein: CASSYVRTVNTEAFF
J gene: TRBJ1-1
clone size: .
D gene: .
V gene: TRBV6-5

CDR3 DNA: TGTGCCAGCAGCTTAAGGGCAGAGACAGGTACCAATGAGCAGTTCTTC
CDR3 protein: CASSLRAETGTNEQFF
J gene: TRBJ2-1
clone size: .
D gene: .
V gene: TRBV7-2

CDR3 DNA: TGTGCCAGCAGTGGGCAGGGGAGTACAGATACGCAGTATTTT
CDR3 protein: CASSGQGSTDTQYF
J gene: TRBJ2-3
clone size: .
D gene: .
V gene: TRBV2

CDR3 DNA: TGTGCCAGTAGTATACTTTACAGTCCAGACTACGAGCAGTACTTC
CDR3 protein: CASSILYSPDYEQYF
J gene: TRBJ2-7
clone size: .
D gene: .
V gene: TRBV19

CDR3 DNA: TGTGCCAGCAGCGAGGGACACCTAGCCAAAAACATTCAGTACTTC
CDR3 protein: CASSEGHLAKNIQYF
J gene: TRBJ2-4
clone size: .
D gene: .
V gene: TRBV9

CDR3 DNA: TGCAGCGTTGAAGCGGGGACTAGCGGCCACAATGAGCAGTTCTTC
CDR3 protein: CSVEAGTSGHNEQFF
J gene: TRBJ2-1
clone size: .
D gene: TRBD2
V gene: TRBV29-1

CDR3 DNA: TGTGCCAGCAGCTCATCGAGAGTGACTAGCGGAATTCACAATGAGCAGTTCTTC
CDR3 protein: CASSSSRVTSGIHNEQFF
J gene: TRBJ2-1
clone size: .
D gene: TRBD2
V gene: TRBV7-2